This TCR beta chain was captured by sequencing in a study of CD8 T cells in Susac syndrome. Overall study results and limits: In total CD8+ repertoires, approximately 17 Susac-specific public clones were found, and five or six in CD8+ TEMRA repertoires.

Random-hexamer reverse transcription was applied to about 0.5 to 1 ug RNA. TCRdb re-called the immunoSEQ multiplex PCR reads through MiXCR, storing one row per CDR3 protein. The table records some 200,000 distinct CDR3 sequences, 95% of them present only once. Details on this clonotype: Its antigen is not known. The junction and the germline gene differ at one end; a read error may be behind it.

Germline V CDR1 and CDR2: SQVTM, ANQGSEA. The length of the CDR3 is 14 residues. The receptor's source is a human donor with Susac syndrome. Sequencing was carried out using CD8+ T cells from PBMCs. The gene calls are TRBV29-1 and TRBJ1-1, with no clear D. This chain's CDR3 is CSVERYGINTEASF. CDR3 coding DNA: TGCAGCGTTGAAAGATACGGGATTAACACTGAAGCTTCCTTT.